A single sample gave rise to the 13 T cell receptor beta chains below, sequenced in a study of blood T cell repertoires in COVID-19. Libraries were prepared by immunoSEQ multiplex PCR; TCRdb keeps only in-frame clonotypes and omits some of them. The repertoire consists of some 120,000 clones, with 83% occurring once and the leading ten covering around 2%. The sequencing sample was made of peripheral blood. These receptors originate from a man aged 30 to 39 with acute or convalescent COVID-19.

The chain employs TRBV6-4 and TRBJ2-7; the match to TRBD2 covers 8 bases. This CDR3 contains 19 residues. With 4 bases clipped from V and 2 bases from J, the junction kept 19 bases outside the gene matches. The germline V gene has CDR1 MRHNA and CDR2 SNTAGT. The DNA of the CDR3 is TGTGCCAGCAGTGTCGTAGGCAAGATAGGACTAGCCGGAACCTACGAGCAGTACGTC. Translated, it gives CASSVVGKIGLAGTYEQYV.

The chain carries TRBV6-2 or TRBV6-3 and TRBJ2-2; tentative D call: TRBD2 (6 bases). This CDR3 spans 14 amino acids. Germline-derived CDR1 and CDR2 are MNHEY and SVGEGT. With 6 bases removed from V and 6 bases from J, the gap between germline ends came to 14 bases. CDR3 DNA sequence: TGTGCCAGCAGCGCCACGCGGGGTCCCGGGGAGCTGTTTTTT. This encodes CASSATRGPGELFF.

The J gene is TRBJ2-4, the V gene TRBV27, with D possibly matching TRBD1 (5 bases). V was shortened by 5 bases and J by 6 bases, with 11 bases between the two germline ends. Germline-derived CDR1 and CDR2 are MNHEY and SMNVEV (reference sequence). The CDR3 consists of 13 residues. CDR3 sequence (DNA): TGTGCCAGCAGTCCGACTCAGGGAAACATTCAGTACTTC. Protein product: CASSPTQGNIQYF.

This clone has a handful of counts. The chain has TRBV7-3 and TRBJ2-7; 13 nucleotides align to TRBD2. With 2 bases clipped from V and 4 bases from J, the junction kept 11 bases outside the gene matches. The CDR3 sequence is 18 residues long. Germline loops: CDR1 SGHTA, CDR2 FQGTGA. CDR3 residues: CASSLGTSGILGGYEQYV. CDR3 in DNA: TGTGCCAGCAGCTTAGGGACTAGCGGGATATTAGGGGGGTACGAGCAGTACGTC.

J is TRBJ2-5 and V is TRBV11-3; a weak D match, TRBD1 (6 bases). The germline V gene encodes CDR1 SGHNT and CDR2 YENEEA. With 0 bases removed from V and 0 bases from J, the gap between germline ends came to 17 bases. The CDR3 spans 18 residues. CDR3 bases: TGTGCCAGCAGCTTAGATTACGAGACAGGAGCTTACCAAGAGACCCAGTACTTC. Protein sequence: CASSLDYETGAYQETQYF.

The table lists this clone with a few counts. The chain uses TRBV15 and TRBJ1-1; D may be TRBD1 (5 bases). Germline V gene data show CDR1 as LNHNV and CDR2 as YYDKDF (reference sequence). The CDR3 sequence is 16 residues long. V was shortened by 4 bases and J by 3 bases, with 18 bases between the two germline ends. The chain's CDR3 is CATSIIHLGEDTEAFF. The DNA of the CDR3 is TGTGCCACCAGCATCATCCACTTAGGGGAGGACACTGAAGCTTTCTTT.

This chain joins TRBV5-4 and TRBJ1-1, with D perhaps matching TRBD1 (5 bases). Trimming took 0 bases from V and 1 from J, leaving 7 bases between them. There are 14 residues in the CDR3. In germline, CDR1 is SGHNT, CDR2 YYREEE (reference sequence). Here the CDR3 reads CASSLGGQNTEAFF. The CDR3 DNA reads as TGTGCCAGCAGCTTGGGGGGCCAGAACACTGAAGCTTTCTTT.

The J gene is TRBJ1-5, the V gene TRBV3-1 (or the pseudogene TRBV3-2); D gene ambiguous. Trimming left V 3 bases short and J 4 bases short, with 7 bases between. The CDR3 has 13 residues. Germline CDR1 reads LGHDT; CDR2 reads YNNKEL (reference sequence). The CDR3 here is CASSQGGNQPQHF. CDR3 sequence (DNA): TGTGCCAGCAGCCAGGGCGGGAATCAGCCCCAGCATTTT.

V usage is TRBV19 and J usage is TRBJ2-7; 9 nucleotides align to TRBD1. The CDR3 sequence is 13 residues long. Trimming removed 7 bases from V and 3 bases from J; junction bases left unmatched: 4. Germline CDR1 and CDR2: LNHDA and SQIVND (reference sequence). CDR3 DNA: TGTGCCAGTACCCCGGACAGGGGCTACGAGCAGTACTTC. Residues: CASTPDRGYEQYF.

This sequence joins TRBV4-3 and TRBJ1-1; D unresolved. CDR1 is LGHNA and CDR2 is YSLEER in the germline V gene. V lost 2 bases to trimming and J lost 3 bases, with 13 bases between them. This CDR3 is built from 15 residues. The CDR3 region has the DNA TGCGCCAGCAGCCAAAGCGCGTCGAGCCACACTGAAGCTTTCTTT. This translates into CASSQSASSHTEAFF.

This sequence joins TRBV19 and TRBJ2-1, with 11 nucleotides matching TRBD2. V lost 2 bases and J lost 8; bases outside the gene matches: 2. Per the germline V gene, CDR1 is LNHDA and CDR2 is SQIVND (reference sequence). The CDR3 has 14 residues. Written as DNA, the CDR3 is TGTGCCAGTAGTATAACTAGCGGGAGCTATGAGCAGTTCTTC. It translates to CASSITSGSYEQFF.

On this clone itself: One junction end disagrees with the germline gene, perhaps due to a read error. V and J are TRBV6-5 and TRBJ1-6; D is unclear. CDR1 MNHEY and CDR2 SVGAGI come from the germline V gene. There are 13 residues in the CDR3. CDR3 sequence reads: CASSYSDNSPLHF. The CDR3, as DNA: TGTGCCAGCAGTTACTCCGATAATTCACCCCTCCACTTT.

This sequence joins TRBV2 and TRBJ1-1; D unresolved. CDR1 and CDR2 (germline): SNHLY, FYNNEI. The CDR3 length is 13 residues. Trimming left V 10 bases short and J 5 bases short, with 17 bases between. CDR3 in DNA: TGTGCCACCGTTCCAGAGGTAATGACTGAAGCTTTCTTT. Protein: CATVPEVMTEAFF.